These 13 T cell receptor beta chains were all obtained from the same sample, sequenced in a study of control samples from healthy donors and cancer patients (TCRdb year 2020). Libraries were made using the immunoSEQ multiplex PCR assay. What TCRdb holds here is the immuneACCESS table cut down to in-frame rearrangements. Part of the clones is not present; checked against another copy, under half of the missing clones reflect an unresolved V gene, and the others are unexplained. This sample comprises roughly 95,000 clones, approximately 93% of them detected only once. The ten largest make up around 0.95% of the sample. Sequenced input: blood. Receptors were obtained from a woman in her twenties or thirties in good health.

This clone was observed once. CDR3 coding DNA: TGTGCAACTCAGTGGGGGGGGACTAGCACAGATACGCAGTATTTT. Protein: CATQWGGTSTDTQYF. The rearrangement links TRBV5-4 to TRBJ2-3, with 7 bases that match TRBD2. This CDR3 region has 15 residues. From germline, CDR1 is SGHNT and CDR2 YYREEE (reference sequence).

This clone was seen once. The chain couples TRBV9 to TRBJ2-1; maybe TRBD1 (6 bases). Germline values: CDR1 SGDLS, CDR2 YYNGEE. V was cut by 3 bases and J by 3 bases, with 10 bases left in between. The CDR3 extends over 14 amino acids. DNA for the CDR3: TGTGCCAGCAGCGGGGACAAGTTCTACAATGAGCAGTTCTTC. Amino acids: CASSGDKFYNEQFF.

This clone has only a few counts. The chain joins TRBV10-3 to TRBJ2-4, with TRBD2 identical over 7 bases. The CDR3 totals 14 residues. Germline lookup yields CDR1 ENHRY and CDR2 SYGVKD. V lost 4 bases to trimming and J lost 9 bases; unmatched junction nucleotides: 9. CDR3 nucleotide sequence: TGTGCCATCAGTGTTAGTGGACTAGAGGGCATTCAGTACTTC. Translated: CAISVSGLEGIQYF.

The CDR3 reads CASSQGLARETQYF. The CDR3 coding sequence is TGTGCCAGCAGCCAAGGACTAGCGCGGGAGACCCAGTACTTC. The chain links TRBV3-1 (or the pseudogene TRBV3-2) to TRBJ2-5; 8 bases fit TRBD2. Germline loops: CDR1 LGHDT, CDR2 YNNKEL (reference sequence). This CDR3 has 14 amino acids. J lost 5 bases, V lost 1 base, and 3 bases had no gene match.

By share of the sample, this clone is medium-sized (0.01 to 0.1%). Other DNA sequences in the sample encode the same CDR3. The gene calls are TRBV19 and TRBJ1-1; the D is unclear. The CDR3 spans 13 residues. Looked up from germline, CDR1 is LNHDA and CDR2 is SQIVND (reference sequence). V lost 1 base to trimming and J lost 2 bases, with 5 bases between them. DNA for the CDR3: TGTGCCAGTAGTATAGGACGTAACACTGAAGCTTTCTTT. This gives the protein CASSIGRNTEAFF. Together with reference TRBV19 and TRBJ1-1, the CDR3 gives the full variable domain: DGGITQSPKYLFRKEGQNVTLSCEQNLNHDAMYWYRQDPGQGLRLIYYSQIVNDFQKGDIAEGYSVSREKKESFPLTVTSAQKNPTAFYLCASSIGRNTEAFFGQGTRLTVV.

This rearrangement joins TRBV27 to TRBJ2-4, with 8 bases aligning to TRBD1. CDR1 MNHEY and CDR2 SMNVEV come from the germline V gene (reference sequence). V trimming: 6 bases; J trimming: 0 bases; junction bases outside the gene matches: 7. CDR3 length: 16 residues. CDR3 region: CASSPGTGLAKNIQYF. The DNA of the CDR3 is TGTGCCAGCAGCCCCGGGACAGGACTAGCCAAAAACATTCAGTACTTC.

The rearrangement joins TRBV7-8 to TRBJ1-1; TRBD1 aligns across 11 bases. Trimming took 5 bases from V and 8 from J; bases not matched to a gene: 7. Germline-derived CDR1 and CDR2 are SGHVS and FQNEAQ. The CDR3 sequence is 14 residues long. The CDR3 is CASSGRDRGMEAFF. The DNA of the CDR3 is TGTGCCAGCAGCGGACGGGACAGGGGGATGGAAGCTTTCTTT.

The rearrangement uses TRBV12-3 or TRBV12-4 and TRBJ2-1; the D is unclear. The CDR3 loop spans 12 amino acids. V shed 2 bases and J shed 7 bases, with 6 bases lying between them. CDR3 sequence reads: CASSLTLNEQFF. CDR3 coding DNA: TGTGCCAGCAGTTTAACCCTAAATGAGCAGTTCTTC.

The chain joins TRBV5-1 to TRBJ2-7, with a possible D match to TRBD2 (6 bases). From germline, CDR1 is SGHRS and CDR2 YFSETQ. The V end was cut by 3 bases, the J end by 3 bases, with 10 bases between. The CDR3 has 13 amino acids. Here the CDR3 reads CASSSTSSYEQYF. The CDR3 nucleotides read TGCGCCAGCAGCTCGACTAGTAGCTACGAGCAGTACTTC.

The V and J genes are TRBV27 and TRBJ1-3; 10 bases are shared with TRBD1. Germline V gene data show CDR1 as MNHEY and CDR2 as SMNVEV (reference sequence). V lost 4 bases, J lost 0 bases, and 3 bases stayed unmatched. This CDR3 contains 16 residues. The CDR3 DNA sequence: TGTGCCAGCAGTTGGACAGGGGGATTCTCTGGAAACACCATATATTTT. Its protein is CASSWTGGFSGNTIYF.

This sequence joins TRBV7-3 and TRBJ2-6; possibly TRBD1 or TRBD2 for D (5 bases each). The V end was cut by 4 bases, the J end by 4 bases, with 14 bases between. The germline V gene has CDR1 SGHTA and CDR2 FQGTGA. CDR3 size: 16 residues. CDR3 DNA: TGTGCCAGCAGCTCCGTGGGGGTTGGAGGGGCCAACGTCCTGACTTTC. The encoded protein is CASSSVGVGGANVLTF.

Here the CDR3 reads CASSLVSVGDLRGYTF. The CDR3 DNA reads TGTGCCAGCAGTTTGGTTTCAGTTGGGGACCTGAGGGGCTACACCTTC. The chain couples TRBV28 to TRBJ1-2; D is perhaps TRBD1 (5 bases). The CDR3 covers 16 residues. The germline CDR1 and CDR2 sequences are MDHEN and SYDVKM. Trimming pared 3 bases from V and 8 bases from J, leaving 22 bases between.

The CDR3 region is CASSSAGAYGYTF. DNA for the CDR3: TGTGCCAGCAGTTCGGCCGGGGCCTATGGCTACACCTTC. The J gene is TRBJ1-2, the V gene TRBV6-5; tentative D call: TRBD1 (5 bases). Per the germline V gene, CDR1 is MNHEY and CDR2 is SVGAGI. This CDR3 spans 13 amino acids. The V end was cut by 4 bases, the J end by 4 bases, with 10 bases between.